This T cell receptor beta chain comes out of a study of human T cells and chemical hapten exposure. The sample holds a few counts of this clonotype. V lost 0 bases and J 1 base, leaving 15 bases between the germline ends. CDR3 length: 18 residues. CDR1 LGHDT and CDR2 YNNKEL come from the germline V gene (reference sequence). As to time point: patch test 1, 2 weeks after DPC sensitization. The treatment here: therapeutic diphenylcyclopropenone sensitization with weekly scalp DPC. In the library, unique molecular identifiers were attached to individual cDNA molecules. In TCRdb, the RACE reads were re-called with MiXCR into one record per CDR3 protein. The repertoire includes about 120,000 distinct CDR3 sequences, 12% to 15% of them detected once, and over 0.85% sits in the top ten.

This TCR came from a man younger than 35 with alopecia areata. Some clones in this sample may be carry-over from other donors' samples. The V and J genes are TRBV3-1 and TRBJ2-2; no definite D call. The specimen was whole blood, collected in connection with sensitization to the hapten diphenylcyclopropenone (DPC). The CDR3 bases are TGTGCCAGCAGCCAAGATCAAGGAGTTTGGGGGAACACCGGGGAGCTGTTTTTT. It encodes CASSQDQGVWGNTGELFF.